These 20 T cell receptor beta chains share one sample of origin, sequenced in a study of blood T cell repertoires in COVID-19. TCRdb keeps only in-frame clones here, not all; method: immunoSEQ multiplex PCR. The data contain about 150,000 clones, roughly three quarters of them singletons. Sequenced input: PBMCs or T cells enriched from blood (not recorded which). The receptors were sampled from a woman aged 45-65 years who had recovered from COVID-19.

The V gene is TRBV28, the J gene TRBJ2-3; 11 bases are shared with TRBD1. J gave up 3 bases and V 1 base, and 3 bases lay outside the gene matches. Germline loops: CDR1 MDHEN, CDR2 SYDVKM. The CDR3 totals 16 residues. The CDR3 sequence is CASSLFGTGGTDTQYF. CDR3 sequence (DNA): TGTGCCAGCAGTTTATTCGGGACAGGGGGAACAGATACGCAGTATTTT.

V gene TRBV2 combines with J gene TRBJ2-7; no firm D call. The V and J ends lost 6 bases and 1 base respectively, with 7 bases between them. CDR1 and CDR2 from the germline V gene are SNHLY and FYNNEI. This CDR3 is built from 12 residues. CDR3 DNA sequence: TGTGCCAGCAGCCCGACATCCTACGAGCAGTACTTC. It encodes CASSPTSYEQYF.

V is TRBV3-1 (or the pseudogene TRBV3-2) and J is TRBJ1-1; D gene ambiguous. Germline lookup yields CDR1 LGHDT and CDR2 YNNKEL (reference sequence). Trimming took 3 bases from V and 0 from J, leaving 5 bases between them. This CDR3 spans 13 amino acids. The CDR3 DNA reads as TGTGCCAGCAGCCACGCAGTGAACACTGAAGCTTTCTTT. Encoded protein: CASSHAVNTEAFF.

J is TRBJ1-4 and V is TRBV28; D is possibly TRBD1 (6 bases). The germline gives CDR1 MDHEN, CDR2 SYDVKM. The CDR3 contains 12 residues. Trimming stripped 4 bases from V and 8 bases from J, with 8 bases between. In DNA, the CDR3 is TGTGCCAGCAGTTGGGGGCGAGAAAAACTGTTTTTT. This gives the protein CASSWGREKLFF. Filled out from reference TRBV28 and TRBJ1-4, the complete variable domain reads DVKVTQSSRYLVKRTGEKVFLECVQDMDHENMFWYRQDPGLGLRLIYFSYDVKMKEKGDIPEGYSVSREKKERFSLILESASTNQTSMYLCASSWGREKLFFGSGTQLSVL.

For the CDR3, the DNA is TGTGCCAGCAGGTGGGGACAGGGAGGAAATTCACCCCTCCACTTT. Translation: CASRWGQGGNSPLHF. This chain links TRBV27 with TRBJ1-6; the match to TRBD1 covers 9 bases. This CDR3 has 15 residues. J gave up 7 bases and V 6 bases, and 7 bases lay outside the gene matches. The germline V gene has CDR1 MNHEY and CDR2 SMNVEV (reference sequence).

The CDR3 DNA reads as TGTGCCAGCAGCTTAGGGGCAGCCCTCGGGGGCACTGAAGCTTTCTTT. This codes for CASSLGAALGGTEAFF. The chain links TRBV7-8 to TRBJ1-1, with D possibly TRBD1 on 5 matching bases. Germline assignment: CDR1 SGHVS and CDR2 FQNEAQ. The CDR3 has 16 residues. Deletions cut 1 base from V and 4 bases from J, with 16 bases between.

This clone was recorded once. V and J are TRBV10-2 and TRBJ1-6; D not certain. Trimming cost V 0 bases and J 9 bases, with 12 bases left between them. The germline V gene has CDR1 WSHSY and CDR2 SAAADI. The CDR3 consists of 15 residues. CDR3: CASSESSVPRSPLHF. The CDR3 nucleotides read TGCGCCAGCAGTGAGTCGAGTGTTCCGCGTTCACCCCTCCACTTT.

This chain joins TRBV11-3 and TRBJ1-1; D uncertain. V shed 1 base and J shed 1 base, with 10 bases lying between them. Germline CDR1 and CDR2: SGHNT and YENEEA. The CDR3 runs to 15 residues. DNA of the CDR3: TGTGCCAGCAGCTTAGGTGGAGAGGCGAACACTGAAGCTTTCTTT. Amino acid sequence: CASSLGGEANTEAFF.

This chain uses TRBV6-2 or TRBV6-3 with TRBJ2-7; TRBD2 aligns across 10 bases. The CDR3 length is 14 residues. Germline V gives CDR1 MNHEY, CDR2 SVGEGT. Trimming cost V 2 bases and J 2 bases; bases outside gene matches: 0. CDR3 residues: CASSYGTSAYEQYV. The CDR3 DNA reads as TGTGCCAGCAGTTACGGGACTAGCGCCTACGAGCAGTACGTC.

The chain uses TRBV6-5 and TRBJ1-5; D uncertain. CDR3 size: 13 residues. V lost 7 bases to trimming and J lost 4 bases, with 11 bases between them. Germline CDR1 and CDR2: MNHEY and SVGAGI. The CDR3 loop reads CASNREANQPQHF. Here the CDR3 DNA reads TGTGCCAGCAATAGGGAGGCAAATCAGCCCCAGCATTTT.

The V and J genes are TRBV28 and TRBJ2-7; TRBD1 might be the D (6 bases). With 0 bases removed from V and 0 bases from J, the gap between germline ends came to 12 bases. The CDR3 runs 16 residues. Germline V gene lookup returns CDR1 MDHEN and CDR2 SYDVKM. CDR3 sequence (DNA): TGTGCCAGCAGTTTATGGGACAGTAGGAGCTCCTACGAGCAGTACTTC. Amino acid sequence: CASSLWDSRSSYEQYF.

This clone has only a few counts. The rearrangement uses TRBV11-2 and TRBJ1-2; D gene unclear. V lost 1 base, J lost 0 bases, and 6 bases lay in between. This CDR3 region has 14 residues. Germline V gene data show CDR1 as SGHAT and CDR2 as FQNNGV. As DNA, the CDR3 is TGTGCCAGCAGCTTAGCGGGAGCTAACTATGGCTACACCTTC. This encodes CASSLAGANYGYTF.

The V call is TRBV5-4, the J call TRBJ1-4; D uncertain. Germline-derived CDR1 and CDR2 are SGHNT and YYREEE (reference sequence). The V end was cut by 7 bases, the J end by 5 bases, with 12 bases between. The CDR3 is 13 amino acids. CDR3 in DNA: TGTGCCAGCCAGCCACAGCTAAATGAAAAACTGTTTTTT. Translation gives CASQPQLNEKLFF. The whole variable domain, filled in from reference TRBV5-4 and TRBJ1-4, reads ETGVTQSPTHLIKTRGQQVTLRCSSQSGHNTVSWYQQALGQGPQFIFQYYREEENGRGNFPPRFSGLQFPNYSSELNVNALELDDSALYLCASQPQLNEKLFFGSGTQLSVL.

This clone was seen once. The chain joins TRBV5-4 to TRBJ1-6, with TRBD1 identical over 7 bases. Germline V gives CDR1 SGHNT, CDR2 YYREEE (reference sequence). After removal of 4 bases from V and 4 bases from J, the junction contained 5 bases not matched to a gene. The length of the CDR3 is 15 residues. The CDR3 reads CASSAGQLYNSPLHF. DNA for the CDR3: TGTGCCAGCAGCGCGGGACAGTTATATAATTCACCCCTCCACTTT.

The chain joins TRBV9 to TRBJ1-1, with D hard to call. The germline gives CDR1 SGDLS, CDR2 YYNGEE. This CDR3 spans 15 amino acids. V lost 0 bases, J lost 0 bases, and 9 bases lay in between. CDR3: CASSVDREVNTEAFF. The DNA of the CDR3 is TGTGCCAGCAGCGTAGATAGAGAAGTGAACACTGAAGCTTTCTTT.

This clone was found a few times. V and J are TRBV3-1 (or the pseudogene TRBV3-2) and TRBJ1-6; 9 positions match TRBD1. The CDR3 has 14 amino acids. Germline CDR1 LGHDT, CDR2 YNNKEL (reference sequence). V lost 8 bases to trimming and J lost 9 bases; unmatched junction nucleotides: 8. CDR3: CASRGQGQVSPLHF. CDR3 nucleotides: TGTGCCAGCCGGGGACAGGGTCAGGTTTCACCCCTCCACTTT.

The V gene is TRBV28, the J gene TRBJ1-2; a weak D match, TRBD1 (5 bases). The CDR3 sequence is 15 residues long. V was cut by 8 bases and J by 2 bases, with 18 bases left in between. CDR1 is MDHEN, CDR2 SYDVKM, per germline. The CDR3 region is CASALGARVNYGYTF. The CDR3 region has the DNA TGTGCCAGCGCCTTAGGGGCCAGGGTGAACTATGGCTACACCTTC.

The sample holds a few counts of this clone. The V and J genes are TRBV5-5 and TRBJ1-2, with a possible D match to TRBD1 (5 bases). Germline V gives CDR1 SGHKS, CDR2 YYEKEE (reference sequence). The CDR3 consists of 16 residues. Trimming took off 1 base at V and 8 bases at J, with 21 bases between the two ends. The CDR3 sequence is CASSLNPHNAQGGYTF. Written as DNA, the CDR3 is TGTGCCAGCAGCTTGAACCCCCATAATGCCCAGGGAGGCTACACCTTC.

This sequence joins TRBV19 and TRBJ1-2, with 8 bases identical to TRBD1. V lost 10 bases and J lost 4; bases outside the gene matches: 5. This CDR3 spans 12 amino acids. CDR1 is LNHDA, CDR2 SQIVND, per germline (reference sequence). The DNA for the CDR3 is TGTGCCAATGGACAGGGCTGCTATGGCTACACCTTC. It codes for CANGQGCYGYTF.

This chain uses TRBV5-5 with TRBJ2-7; weak D call: TRBD2 (6 bases). Per germline, CDR1 SGHKS and CDR2 YYEKEE (reference sequence). The CDR3 covers 12 residues. V was clipped by 5 bases and J by 9 bases, with 15 bases between them. The chain's CDR3 is CASSGTGPRQYV. CDR3 DNA: TGTGCCAGCAGTGGGACTGGACCCCGGCAGTACGTC.